The sample holds a few counts of the clone carrying this T cell receptor beta chain. This sample stems from a study of blood T cell repertoires in COVID-19. About the study: Sites across the United States, Italy and Spain contributed samples from acute and convalescent COVID-19. PBMCs, B-cell-depleted T cells, or T cells provided the cDNA or gDNA that made up the material.

CDR3 length: 15 amino acids. V gave up 1 base and J gave up 10 bases, with 14 bases separating them. Germline CDR1 SGHNT, CDR2 YENEEA. Original processing notes: The assay estimated nucleated cells by amplifying reference gene primers. Method: immunoSEQ multiplex PCR; TCRdb's copy keeps in-frame clones and lacks some. V, J and clone size derive from that table, while D and trimming were established from the DNA sequence. The sample has around 110,000 clones, 86% seen once. Material for sequencing was peripheral blood. J is TRBJ1-6 and V is TRBV11-3; maybe TRBD1 (6 bases). This receptor was identified in a man aged 35 to 55 with acute or convalescent COVID-19. The CDR3 bases are TGTGCCAGCAGCTTAGTTACAGGGCTGAACTCACCCCTCCACTTT. Protein sequence: CASSLVTGLNSPLHF.